This is a list of T cell receptor beta chains from one sample in a study of T cells in Graves' hyperthyroidism and ophthalmopathy. MiXCR, applied by TCRdb to the multiplex PCR reads, yields one record per CDR3 protein. The sample contains a few hundred thousand distinct CDR3 sequences, around 14% of which appear only once. Sequenced input: blood. All receptors come from a woman between 18 and 30 years old with Graves' hyperthyroidism that later progressed to Graves' ophthalmopathy. The CDR3 runs from the conserved cysteine through the conserved F or W. A D gene is named only where the DNA matches it firmly. Clone size is shown for a subset of rows, as once, few, many or a class of expanded clone.

v_gene	d_gene	len	j_gene	abundance	CDR3aa	CDR3nt
TRBV12-3/TRBV12-4	.	11	TRBJ2-1	many	CASMGGNEQFF	TGTGCCAGCATGGGAGGTAATGAGCAGTTCTTC
TRBV15	.	13	TRBJ2-4	.	CATSRGGVNIQYF	TGTGCCACCAGCAGAGGGGGGGTCAACATTCAGTACTTC
TRBV20-1	.	15	TRBJ2-7	few	CSARRADRLFYEQYF	TGCAGTGCTCGGAGAGCTGACAGGTTATTCTACGAGCAGTACTTC
TRBV20-1	.	15	TRBJ2-2	.	CSARDSQRDTGELFF	TGCAGTGCTAGAGATAGCCAGCGGGACACCGGGGAGCTGTTTTTT
TRBV19	TRBD1	16	TRBJ1-5	.	CASSRPGGRVNQPQHF	TGTGCCAGTAGTAGACCAGGGGGCAGGGTCAATCAGCCCCAGCATTTT
TRBV14	.	16	TRBJ2-3	many	CASSQDALLFTDTQYF	TGTGCCAGCAGCCAAGATGCTCTCCTGTTCACAGATACGCAGTATTTT
TRBV28	.	15	TRBJ2-7	many	CASSDVGGSSYEQYF	TGTGCCAGCTCCGACGTGGGGGGAAGCTCCTACGAGCAGTACTTC
TRBV7-8	.	16	TRBJ2-3	many	CASSLGASEDTDTQYF	TGTGCCAGCAGCTTAGGGGCTAGCGAAGACACAGATACGCAGTATTTT
TRBV18	.	15	TRBJ2-3	many	CASSTGVGRESTQYF	TGTGCCAGCTCAACCGGCGTAGGCAGGGAAAGTACGCAGTATTTT
TRBV11-2	.	14	TRBJ1-3	many	CASSLSPSGNTIYF	TGTGCCAGCAGCTTAAGTCCATCTGGAAACACCATATATTTT
TRBV11-3	.	14	TRBJ2-1	many	CASSLAWPQVEQFF	TGTGCCAGCAGCTTAGCTTGGCCGCAAGTTGAGCAGTTCTTC
TRBV3-1	.	12	TRBJ1-2	many	CASSQTSYGYTF	TGTGCCAGCAGCCAAACCAGTTATGGCTACACCTTC
TRBV3-1	TRBD2	16	TRBJ2-1	many	CASSLTLAGPYNEQFF	TGTGCCAGCAGCCTGACACTAGCGGGACCCTACAATGAGCAGTTCTTC
TRBV6-4	.	13	TRBJ1-1	few	CASSDKGEGEAFF	TGTGCCAGCAGTGACAAGGGGGAGGGTGAAGCTTTCTTT
TRBV12-3/TRBV12-4	.	15	TRBJ1-6	few	CASGPPGSYNSPLHF	TGTGCCAGCGGACCGCCGGGCTCCTATAATTCACCCCTCCACTTT
TRBV2	TRBD2	13	TRBJ2-1	many	CASILTSLHEQFF	TGTGCCAGCATCCTGACTAGCCTTCATGAGCAGTTCTTC
TRBV20-1	.	14	TRBJ2-1	.	CSATVESEYNEQFF	TGCAGTGCTACGGTTGAGTCGGAGTACAATGAGCAGTTCTTC
TRBV6-8	.	15	TRBJ2-1	.	CAAAKGGRTRNEQFF	TGTGCCGCAGCCAAGGGTGGGCGCACACGCAATGAGCAGTTCTTC
TRBV19	.	17	TRBJ2-3	many	CASSSRTAAIRTDTQYF	TGTGCCAGTAGTTCTAGGACAGCCGCCATTCGCACAGATACGCAGTATTTT
TRBV28	TRBD2	15	TRBJ2-5	many	CASSFERENQETQYF	TGTGCCAGCAGTTTCGAGCGGGAGAACCAAGAGACCCAGTACTTC
TRBV2	TRBD2	16	TRBJ2-2	many	CASKSGGLTNTGELFF	TGTGCCAGCAAGTCCGGGGGACTAACGAACACCGGGGAGCTGTTTTTT
TRBV11-1	.	12	TRBJ2-3	many	CASSLVSDTQYF	TGTGCCAGCAGCCTCGTATCAGATACGCAGTATTTT
TRBV6-4	.	13	TRBJ1-1	few	CASTRAGNTEAFF	TGTGCCAGCACGCGAGCGGGGAACACTGAAGCTTTCTTT
TRBV7-9	TRBD2	18	TRBJ2-5	many	CASSPVGLAVRGGETQYF	TGTGCCAGCAGCCCTGTTGGACTAGCAGTAAGGGGGGGGGAGACCCAGTACTTC
TRBV2	.	14	TRBJ1-5	many	CASSVVQPNQPQHF	TGTGCCAGCAGTGTTGTACAGCCTAATCAGCCCCAGCATTTT
TRBV27	.	14	TRBJ1-1	many	CASSWDGTDTEAFF	TGTGCCAGCAGTTGGGACGGCACGGACACTGAAGCTTTCTTT
TRBV11-2	TRBD1	15	TRBJ1-4	few	CASSPQGAANEKLFF	TGTGCCAGCAGCCCGCAGGGGGCCGCTAATGAAAAACTGTTTTTT
TRBV9	.	14	TRBJ2-1	.	CASSVGGRYNEQFF	TGTGCCAGCAGCGTAGGTGGGCGGTACAATGAGCAGTTCTTC
TRBV10-3	TRBD2	15	TRBJ2-7	many	CAISEAAGGANEQYF	TGTGCCATCAGTGAGGCAGCGGGAGGCGCCAACGAGCAGTACTTC
TRBV18	TRBD1	17	TRBJ1-3	few	CASSPSPGTVSGNTIYF	TGTGCCAGCTCACCCTCCCCTGGGACAGTCTCTGGAAACACCATATATTTT
TRBV6-1	TRBD2	14	TRBJ2-7	many	CASSLGSGGREQYF	TGTGCCAGCAGCTTAGGATCGGGGGGGCGGGAGCAGTACTTC
TRBV15	TRBD1	20	TRBJ1-6	few	CATSSRGAGDSRTYNSPLHF	TGTGCCACCAGCTCCCGGGGAGCCGGGGACAGTAGAACCTATAATTCACCCCTCCACTTT
TRBV5-4	.	14	TRBJ2-5	few	CATGPGLYQETQYF	TGTGCCACCGGACCGGGACTGTATCAAGAGACCCAGTACTTC
TRBV15	TRBD1	17	TRBJ2-7	many	CATSRGEDPDRAREQYF	TGTGCCACCAGCAGAGGAGAAGACCCGGACAGGGCCAGGGAGCAGTACTTC
TRBV28	TRBD2	20	TRBJ2-4	many	CASSLPTIPEQSGRYNIQYF	TGTGCCAGCAGTTTACCCACAATACCCGAACAGAGCGGGAGATACAACATTCAGTACTTC
TRBV7-2	.	13	TRBJ1-1	many	CASSLNAGTEAFF	TGTGCCAGCAGCCTTAACGCTGGTACTGAAGCTTTCTTT
TRBV2	.	13	TRBJ2-1	few	CASRLGMPGEQFF	TGTGCCTCCCGGCTCGGGATGCCGGGTGAGCAGTTCTTC
TRBV20-1	.	16	TRBJ2-1	.	CSARVGQFVSYNEQFF	TGCAGTGCTAGAGTAGGACAGTTCGTATCCTACAATGAGCAGTTCTTC
TRBV30	TRBD1	13	TRBJ2-7	many	CAWSRDRAYEQYF	TGTGCCTGGAGCCGGGACAGAGCCTACGAGCAGTACTTC
TRBV20-1	.	15	TRBJ2-7	many	CSARGILTGSYEQYF	TGCAGTGCTAGGGGAATACTAACGGGTTCCTACGAGCAGTACTTC